This T cell receptor beta chain was identified in a study of T-cell memory formation after mild COVID-19. Looking at the study overall: Largely donor-specific sequence clusters came from a couple of donors.

With regard to this clonotype: Its antigen is unidentified.

Study-level points and caveats: Researchers found some responding clones in pre-infection memory, a sign that cross-reactive memory joined. While clones contracting from day 15 to 85 were balanced between CD4 and CD8, later expanders leaned CD4+.

TCRdb reprocessed the 5' RACE reads via MiXCR and lists one record per CDR3 protein. The sample shows fewer than 550,000 distinct CDR3 sequences, 20% of them seen only once. With 1 base removed from V and 3 bases from J, the gap between germline ends came to 15 bases. CDR3 length equals 15 residues. CDR1 DFQATT and CDR2 SNEGSKA come from the germline V gene (reference sequence). Sequencing was carried out using PBMCs or a T cell subset sorted from them (not recorded which). This chain links TRBV20-1 with TRBJ1-1; a weak D match, TRBD1 (6 bases). The source of this sequence is an adult woman who had mild COVID-19 (a few samples of this study predate the infection). Cell type and time point are not known. The CDR3 loop reads CSARGVGGADTEAFF. The CDR3 DNA is TGCAGTGCTAGAGGGGTCGGGGGGGCGGACACTGAAGCTTTCTTT.